The rows below give T cell receptor beta chains drawn from one sample of a study of cytomegalovirus exposure and HLA in healthy donors. Assay used: immunoSEQ multiplex PCR; TCRdb lists only in-frame clones, some missing. Of 110,000 or so clones listed, roughly 80% are singletons. Sequenced input: PBMCs. The receptors come from a man aged 25-45 years in good health and CMV-seropositive. The CDR3 runs from the conserved cysteine through the conserved F or W. The D gene is left open where the match is weak. Rows give clone size only sometimes, using once, few, many, or a class for an expanded clone.

D: TRBD2; V: TRBV5-1; J: TRBJ2-1; size: NA; CDR3: CASSLAAGGPYNEQFF; DNA: TGCGCCAGCAGCTTGGCCGCGGGGGGGCCCTACAATGAGCAGTTCTTC
D: TRBD1; V: TRBV27; J: TRBJ2-5; size: NA; CDR3: CASTPTGVGETQYF; DNA: TGTGCCAGCACCCCAACAGGGGTCGGAGAGACCCAGTACTTC
D: NA; V: TRBV4-3; J: TRBJ2-2; size: NA; CDR3: CASSQDLSSNTGELFF; DNA: TGCGCCAGCAGCCAAGATTTGAGCTCGAACACCGGGGAGCTGTTTTTT
D: NA; V: TRBV6-5; J: TRBJ1-6; size: NA; CDR3: CASSYSEKNSPLHF; DNA: TGTGCCAGCAGTTACTCGGAGAAGAATTCACCCCTCCACTTT
D: TRBD1; V: TRBV28; J: TRBJ1-4; size: once; CDR3: CASSRPGQRNEKLFF; DNA: TGTGCCAGCAGTAGACCGGGACAGCGTAATGAAAAACTGTTTTTT
D: NA; V: TRBV7-6; J: TRBJ1-1; size: few; CDR3: CASSLTVNTEAFF; DNA: TGTGCCAGCAGCTTGACAGTTAACACTGAAGCTTTCTTT
D: NA; V: TRBV6-1; J: TRBJ2-7; size: NA; CDR3: CASSENPGSGDEQYF; DNA: TGTGCCAGCAGTGAAAACCCCGGATCGGGGGACGAGCAGTACTTC
D: TRBD1; V: TRBV5-1; J: TRBJ2-1; size: NA; CDR3: CASSLGSGQGFNEQFF; DNA: TGCGCCAGCAGCTTGGGATCGGGACAGGGTTTCAATGAGCAGTTCTTC
D: NA; V: TRBV6-1; J: TRBJ1-5; size: NA; CDR3: CASSDYSNQPQHF; DNA: TGTGCCAGCAGTGACTATAGCAATCAGCCCCAGCATTTT
D: TRBD2; V: TRBV6-1; J: TRBJ2-5; size: NA; CDR3: CAGTLSSGVGEQYF; DNA: TGTGCCGGCACCCTATCTAGCGGGGTGGGTGAGCAGTACTTC
D: TRBD1; V: TRBV27; J: TRBJ1-6; size: once; CDR3: CASSQQGAGSPLHF; DNA: TGTGCCAGCAGCCAACAGGGGGCCGGTTCACCCCTCCACTTT
D: TRBD1; V: TRBV28; J: TRBJ2-6; size: NA; CDR3: CASRTGGLSGANVLTF; DNA: TGTGCCAGCAGAACAGGGGGCCTCTCTGGGGCCAACGTCCTGACTTTC
D: NA; V: TRBV30; J: TRBJ1-5; size: once; CDR3: CAWSQGSNQPQHF; DNA: TGTGCCTGGAGTCAGGGTAGCAATCAGCCCCAGCATTTT
D: TRBD1; V: TRBV4-3; J: TRBJ2-7; size: NA; CDR3: CASSQGTGDYEQYF; DNA: TGCGCCAGCAGCCAGGGGACAGGGGACTACGAGCAGTACTTC
D: NA; V: TRBV30; J: TRBJ2-2; size: NA; CDR3: CAWSSRTGELFF; DNA: TGTGCCTGGAGTAGCCGCACCGGGGAGCTGTTTTTT
D: TRBD1; V: TRBV11-2; J: TRBJ2-7; size: NA; CDR3: CASSLATRQGEFF; DNA: TGTGCCAGCAGCTTGGCTACCCGACAGGGGGAGTTCTTC
D: NA; V: TRBV2; J: TRBJ2-7; size: few; CDR3: CARRRIGPYEQYF; DNA: TGTGCCCGCAGGCGGATTGGCCCCTACGAGCAGTACTTC
D: NA; V: TRBV2; J: TRBJ2-3; size: NA; CDR3: CASSPVGTDTQYF; DNA: TGTGCCAGCAGTCCCGTCGGCACAGATACGCAGTATTTT
D: NA; V: TRBV28; J: TRBJ1-1; size: once; CDR3: CASSSGQLAFF; DNA: TGTGCCAGCAGTTCGGGACAACTCGCTTTCTTT
D: NA; V: TRBV5-1; J: TRBJ2-5; size: NA; CDR3: CASSLAQETQYF; DNA: TGCGCCAGCAGCTTGGCTCAAGAGACCCAGTACTTC
D: NA; V: TRBV7-6; J: TRBJ1-2; size: NA; CDR3: CASSPGTGDSNYGYTF; DNA: TGTGCCAGCAGCCCAGGGACTGGAGACTCGAACTATGGCTACACCTTC
D: NA; V: TRBV9; J: TRBJ1-6; size: NA; CDR3: CASSVEGQNNSPLHF; DNA: TGTGCCAGCAGCGTAGAAGGACAGAATAATTCACCCCTCCACTTT
D: NA; V: TRBV6-5; J: TRBJ1-2; size: NA; CDR3: CASSYRPGINYGYTF; DNA: TGTGCCAGCAGTTACCGTCCGGGTATCAACTATGGCTACACCTTC
D: NA; V: TRBV25-1; J: TRBJ1-5; size: NA; CDR3: CASSSGAGASNQPQHF; DNA: TGTGCCAGCAGTTCCGGGGCGGGGGCTAGCAATCAGCCCCAGCATTTT
D: NA; V: TRBV7-8; J: TRBJ2-7; size: NA; CDR3: CASSLAHRDYEQYF; DNA: TGTGCCAGCAGCTTAGCCCACAGGGACTACGAGCAGTACTTC
D: NA; V: TRBV2; J: TRBJ1-6; size: NA; CDR3: CASTSNSPLHF; DNA: TGTGCCAGCACTAGTAATTCACCCCTCCACTTT
D: NA; V: TRBV19; J: TRBJ1-5; size: NA; CDR3: CASSASRNNQPQHF; DNA: TGTGCCAGTAGTGCTTCCAGAAACAATCAGCCCCAGCATTTT
D: TRBD1; V: TRBV10-2; J: TRBJ2-7; size: NA; CDR3: CASSESTGQGGEQYF; DNA: TGCGCCAGCAGTGAGTCGACGGGACAGGGGGGCGAGCAGTACTTC
D: NA; V: TRBV10-1; J: TRBJ1-2; size: NA; CDR3: CARRTAGYGYTF; DNA: TGCGCCAGGAGGACAGCTGGCTATGGCTACACCTTC
D: NA; V: TRBV5-1; J: TRBJ1-1; size: NA; CDR3: CASSLEPTGEAFF; DNA: TGCGCCAGCAGCTTGGAGCCGACAGGTGAAGCTTTCTTT
D: TRBD1; V: TRBV6-1; J: TRBJ1-5; size: NA; CDR3: CASSLTGGNQPQHF; DNA: TGTGCCAGCAGCCTAACAGGGGGCAATCAGCCCCAGCATTTT
D: TRBD1; V: TRBV7-9; J: TRBJ2-7; size: NA; CDR3: CASSLKRETGNEQYF; DNA: TGTGCCAGCAGCTTAAAGCGTGAGACAGGGAACGAGCAGTACTTC
D: NA; V: TRBV18; J: TRBJ2-2; size: NA; CDR3: CASSPRTRYTGELFF; DNA: TGTGCCAGCTCACCGCGGACAAGGTACACCGGGGAGCTGTTTTTT
D: TRBD1; V: TRBV27; J: TRBJ2-5; size: once; CDR3: CASRYTGGLGETQYF; DNA: TGTGCCAGCAGGTACACAGGGGGCTTGGGGGAGACCCAGTACTTC
D: NA; V: TRBV27; J: TRBJ2-7; size: NA; CDR3: CASRGRAEQYF; DNA: TGTGCCAGCCGAGGCCGCGCCGAGCAGTACTTC
D: NA; V: TRBV5-4; J: TRBJ2-1; size: NA; CDR3: CASSRVLHQGNEQFF; DNA: TGTGCCAGCAGCCGGGTCCTCCACCAGGGCAATGAGCAGTTCTTC
D: TRBD1; V: TRBV5-1; J: TRBJ1-2; size: NA; CDR3: CASSSGQGNHGYTF; DNA: TGCGCCAGCAGCTCAGGACAGGGGAACCATGGCTACACCTTC
D: NA; V: TRBV28; J: TRBJ2-7; size: NA; CDR3: CASSLLRNSYEQYF; DNA: TGTGCCAGCAGTTTGTTGAGAAACTCGTACGAGCAGTACTTC
D: TRBD1; V: TRBV13; J: TRBJ2-7; size: NA; CDR3: CASSLGQGASSEQYF; DNA: TGTGCCAGCAGCTTGGGACAGGGAGCTTCGAGCGAGCAGTACTTC
D: NA; V: TRBV5-1; J: TRBJ1-1; size: once; CDR3: CASSGGMNTEAFF; DNA: TGCGCCAGCAGCGGGGGGATGAACACTGAAGCTTTCTTT
D: NA; V: TRBV20-1; J: TRBJ2-3; size: NA; CDR3: CSALGADTQYF; DNA: TGCAGTGCCCTCGGTGCAGATACGCAGTATTTT
D: NA; V: TRBV7-9; J: TRBJ2-7; size: NA; CDR3: CASSVIRDTLRYEQYF; DNA: TGTGCCAGCAGCGTGATCCGGGACACCCTCCGGTACGAGCAGTACTTC
D: NA; V: TRBV9; J: TRBJ2-7; size: NA; CDR3: CASSPQEAYEQYF; DNA: TGTGCCAGCAGCCCCCAGGAGGCCTACGAGCAGTACTTC
D: NA; V: TRBV7-8; J: TRBJ2-1; size: NA; CDR3: CASSLVVPGEQFF; DNA: TGTGCCAGCAGCTTAGTCGTCCCGGGTGAGCAGTTCTTC
D: NA; V: TRBV19; J: TRBJ1-2; size: NA; CDR3: CASSPSTYATARQGYTF; DNA: TGTGCCAGTAGTCCCTCTACTTATGCGACAGCAAGGCAGGGCTACACCTTC
D: TRBD1; V: TRBV7-2; J: TRBJ1-2; size: few; CDR3: CASSLVFDRGPLNYGYTF; DNA: TGTGCCAGCAGCTTAGTGTTTGACAGGGGGCCCCTCAACTATGGCTACACCTTC
D: NA; V: TRBV14; J: TRBJ2-7; size: NA; CDR3: CASSQVDRLYEQYF; DNA: TGTGCCAGCAGCCAAGTTGACAGGCTCTACGAGCAGTACTTC
D: TRBD2; V: TRBV7-2; J: TRBJ2-5; size: NA; CDR3: CASSRGGTPETQYF; DNA: TGTGCCAGCAGCCGGGGGGGCACTCCAGAGACCCAGTACTTC
D: NA; V: TRBV23-1; J: TRBJ2-4; size: NA; CDR3: CASSQSERVAIQYF; DNA: TGCGCCAGCAGTCAATCGGAGAGGGTTGCCATTCAGTACTTC
D: TRBD2; V: TRBV4-2; J: TRBJ2-5; size: once; CDR3: CASSLRTSGAAGETQYF; DNA: TGTGCCAGCAGCCTTCGGACTAGCGGGGCGGCGGGGGAGACCCAGTACTTC
D: TRBD1; V: TRBV9; J: TRBJ1-1; size: NA; CDR3: CASSAGQGAYTEAFF; DNA: TGTGCCAGCAGCGCGGGACAGGGGGCCTACACTGAAGCTTTCTTT
D: NA; V: TRBV29-1; J: TRBJ1-1; size: NA; CDR3: CSGDSFRNTEAFF; DNA: TGCAGCGGGGACTCTTTTAGGAACACTGAAGCTTTCTTT
D: NA; V: TRBV6-1; J: TRBJ2-5; size: NA; CDR3: CASRRSLQGGETQYF; DNA: TGTGCCAGCAGAAGATCCCTTCAGGGGGGAGAGACCCAGTACTTC
D: NA; V: TRBV2; J: TRBJ1-5; size: NA; CDR3: CASSGTEGQPQHF; DNA: TGTGCCAGCAGTGGAACCGAGGGTCAGCCCCAGCATTTT
D: NA; V: TRBV27; J: TRBJ2-7; size: NA; CDR3: CASSSLSTYEQYF; DNA: TGTGCCAGCAGTTCCCTGTCTACCTACGAGCAGTACTTC
D: NA; V: TRBV5-5; J: TRBJ1-2; size: NA; CDR3: CASEGQEVYGYTF; DNA: TGTGCCAGCGAGGGCCAGGAAGTCTATGGCTACACCTTC
D: NA; V: TRBV4-1; J: TRBJ2-1; size: few; CDR3: CASSLRLVAAFPGEQFF; DNA: TGCGCCAGCAGCCTACGCTTGGTAGCGGCTTTCCCCGGGGAGCAGTTCTTC
D: NA; V: TRBV6-5; J: TRBJ1-2; size: NA; CDR3: CASSYSPDYYGYTF; DNA: TGTGCCAGCAGTTACTCGCCAGACTACTATGGCTACACCTTC
D: TRBD1; V: TRBV5-1; J: TRBJ1-6; size: once; CDR3: CASSLAGQGSSSPLHF; DNA: TGCGCCAGCAGCTTGGCCGGACAGGGATCTAGTTCACCCCTCCACTTT